This is a list of T cell receptor beta chains from one sample in a study of T cell responses to AZD1222 COVID-19 vaccine. The method was immunoSEQ multiplex PCR; TCRdb's version includes in-frame clones alone and lacks a portion of them. The sample has about 72,000 clones, 86% seen once. The sequenced sample was peripheral blood, obtained on day 0 of AZD1222 vaccination. The receptors derive from an adult in good health. CDR3s include the opening cysteine and the closing phenylalanine or tryptophan. Each record gives: J gene, V gene, D gene, CDR3 length, clone size, CDR3 DNA, CDR3 protein. A D gene is named only where the DNA matches it firmly. Size values are once, few and many counts, or a class for expanded clones, and some rows have none.

>TRBJ1-2|TRBV9|TRBD1|13|-
TGTGCCAGCAGCGTCCAGGGGGCTGATGGCTACACCTTC
CASSVQGADGYTF
>TRBJ1-1|TRBV19|-|13|once
TGTGCCAGTAGTGACAGAGTGGTCGCTGAAGCTTTCTTT
CASSDRVVAEAFF
>TRBJ1-1|TRBV29-1|-|11|-
TGCAGTGAAGTGCAGGGGCCTGAAGCTTTCTTT
CSEVQGPEAFF
>TRBJ2-7|TRBV9|-|13|-
TGTGCCAGCAGCGTCAACCTAGGTTACGAGCAGTACTTC
CASSVNLGYEQYF
>TRBJ2-1|TRBV7-9|TRBD2|15|-
TGTGCCAGCAGACGACTAGCGGGGATCTACAATGAGCAGTTCTTC
CASRRLAGIYNEQFF
>TRBJ1-2|TRBV4-3|-|14|-
TGCGCCAGCAGCCGGACGGTTGATAGTTATGGCTACACCTTC
CASSRTVDSYGYTF
>TRBJ2-3|TRBV11-2|-|13|-
TGTGCCAGCAGCTTAGACAGAGCAGATACGCAGTATTTT
CASSLDRADTQYF
>TRBJ2-2|TRBV19|-|15|-
TGTGCCAGTAGTCCCCTTATACAGGGAACCGGGGAGCTGTTTTTT
CASSPLIQGTGELFF
>TRBJ1-1|TRBV11-2|-|13|-
TGTGCCAGCAGCTCCGGGTTGGGCACTGAAGCTTTCTTT
CASSSGLGTEAFF
>TRBJ1-3|TRBV6-5|-|14|-
TGTGCCAGCAGCGACACCAGCTCTGGAAACACCATATATTTT
CASSDTSSGNTIYF
>TRBJ2-7|TRBV18|TRBD1|13|-
TGTGCCAGCTCCGGGGACAGCCCCTACGAGCAGTACTTC
CASSGDSPYEQYF
>TRBJ1-5|TRBV12-3/TRBV12-4|-|13|few
TGTGCCAGCAGTTTAGGGATTGGTCAGCCCCAGCATTTT
CASSLGIGQPQHF
>TRBJ1-1|TRBV28|-|14|-
TGTGCCAGCAAGGAGAACGACATGAACACTGAAGCTTTCTTT
CASKENDMNTEAFF
>TRBJ1-2|TRBV12-3/TRBV12-4|-|13|-
TGTGCCAGCAATTTACAGGGTACCTATGGCTACACCTTC
CASNLQGTYGYTF
>TRBJ2-5|TRBV30|-|13|-
TGTGCCTGGAAGGGAGAGGGTCAAGAGACCCAGTACTTC
CAWKGEGQETQYF
>TRBJ1-1|TRBV18|-|14|-
TGTGCCAGCTCACCCTCGGGGGGTAGGACTGAAGCTTTCTTT
CASSPSGGRTEAFF
>TRBJ2-3|TRBV7-9|-|17|-
TGTGCCAGCAGCTCCCCCTCCATTAGGGATAGCACAGATACGCAGTATTTT
CASSSPSIRDSTDTQYF
>TRBJ2-1|TRBV5-1|TRBD1|16|once
TGCGCCAGCAGCTCTGAGGGACAGGGGTCCTACAATGAGCAGTTCTTC
CASSSEGQGSYNEQFF
>TRBJ2-7|TRBV10-3|TRBD2|12|-
TGTGCCATCAGCTCCCGGGAGGACGAGCAGTACTTC
CAISSREDEQYF
>TRBJ1-1|TRBV21-1|-|14|once
TGTGCCAGCAGCAGGGGACCGATGAACACTGAAGCTTTCTTT
CASSRGPMNTEAFF
>TRBJ2-2|TRBV9|-|13|-
TGTGCCAGCAGCGTATCAGCGGTCGGGGAGCTGTTTTTT
CASSVSAVGELFF
>TRBJ1-1|TRBV30|-|12|-
TGTGCCAAGACCTTGATGAACACTGAAGCTTTCTTT
CAKTLMNTEAFF
>TRBJ1-6|TRBV27|-|14|-
TGTGCCAGCCTCCGGGGCCAGAATAATTCACCCCTCCACTTT
CASLRGQNNSPLHF
>TRBJ1-4|TRBV18|-|16|-
TGTGCCAGCTCACGTGCGAGGGAAGGAACTAATGAAAAACTGTTTTTT
CASSRAREGTNEKLFF
>TRBJ1-5|TRBV6-5|TRBD1|14|-
TGTGCCAGCAGGGGGACAGGGGGCGATCAGCCCCAGCATTTT
CASRGTGGDQPQHF
>TRBJ2-5|TRBV29-1|TRBD2|15|-
TGCAGCGCCGGACTAGCGGGAGGGGATTGGGAGACCCAGTACTTC
CSAGLAGGDWETQYF
>TRBJ1-5|TRBV19|-|13|-
TGTGCCACCTCGGACAGTAGCAATCAGCCCCAGCATTTT
CATSDSSNQPQHF
>TRBJ2-7|TRBV7-2|-|14|-
TGTGCCAGCAGCTTAACGGTCAGCTCCTACGAGCAGTACTTC
CASSLTVSSYEQYF
>TRBJ1-1|TRBV30|-|13|-
TGTGCCTGGAGTGTAAATGAAGGGAACGAAGCTTTCTTT
CAWSVNEGNEAFF
>TRBJ2-3|TRBV5-4|-|14|once
TGTGCCAGCAGGGGTAAGGAGGGCAATGTCGCGCAGTATTTT
CASRGKEGNVAQYF
>TRBJ1-1|TRBV29-1|-|13|-
TGCAGCGTTGAAGGACAGGAGGGCTCTGAAGCTTTCTTT
CSVEGQEGSEAFF
>TRBJ2-7|TRBV6-4|-|12|-
TGTCCCAGCAAGATGCTCTCCTACGAGCAGTACTTC
CPSKMLSYEQYF
>TRBJ2-1|TRBV3-1/TRBV3-2|-|13|-
TGTGCCAGCAGCCCCTTTAGTCTCGATGAGCAGTTCTTC
CASSPFSLDEQFF
>TRBJ2-1|TRBV4-3|-|14|-
TGCGCCAGCAGCCAAGGACCCTCGCGGAATGAGCAGTTCTTC
CASSQGPSRNEQFF
>TRBJ2-2|TRBV19|TRBD1|13|-
TGTGCCAGTAGGACAGGGTCTACCGGGGAGCTGTTTTTT
CASRTGSTGELFF
>TRBJ1-2|TRBV11-1|-|14|few
TGTGCCAGCAGGCCGACAGGAATCGACTATGGCTACACCTTC
CASRPTGIDYGYTF
>TRBJ1-2|TRBV10-3|TRBD1|14|-
TGTGCCATCAGTGAATTCCGGGACAGGGCTGGCTACACCTTC
CAISEFRDRAGYTF
>TRBJ1-4|TRBV20-1|-|11|-
TGCAGTGCTCCGACTTCCGCTAAACTGTTTTTT
CSAPTSAKLFF
>TRBJ2-5|TRBV18|TRBD1|14|-
TGTGCCAGCTCACGACAGGGGCGAGGGGAGACCCAGTACTTC
CASSRQGRGETQYF
>TRBJ1-1|TRBV3-1/TRBV3-2|-|16|-
TGTGCCAGCAGCGTGCAAGGGATTGCTAAACTCACTGAAGCTTTCTTT
CASSVQGIAKLTEAFF
>TRBJ1-5|TRBV11-1|-|13|-
TGTGCCAGCAGCCCAGGACCTAATCAGCCCCAGCATTTT
CASSPGPNQPQHF
>TRBJ2-2|TRBV7-2|TRBD2|15|-
TGTGCCAGCAGCGATAGCGGGGGGGTTGGCGGGGAGCTGTTTTTT
CASSDSGGVGGELFF
>TRBJ2-3|TRBV28|-|15|-
TGTGCCAGCAGTTTATTAGGCATTGGCACAGATACGCAGTATTTT
CASSLLGIGTDTQYF
>TRBJ2-2|TRBV21-1|-|15|-
TGTGCCAGCAGCAAAGTGTCAGTGGGGACCGGGGAGCTGTTTTTT
CASSKVSVGTGELFF
>TRBJ2-5|TRBV19|TRBD2|15|-
TGTGCCAGTAGTATTGGAGGACTAGCGGGAGAGACCCAGTACTTC
CASSIGGLAGETQYF